The clone carrying this TCR beta chain was counted a few times. Antigen unknown. Trimming left V 5 bases short and J 6 bases short, with 16 bases between. The length of the CDR3 is 15 residues. CDR1 MNHNS and CDR2 SASEGT come from the germline V gene. The PCR had 60 Vbeta and 13 Jbeta primers. The method was immunoSEQ multiplex PCR; TCRdb's version includes in-frame clones alone and lacks a portion of them. The top ten hold roughly an eighth of the sample, which has more than 110,000 clones, roughly 73% seen once. This sample is part of a study of cytomegalovirus exposure and HLA in healthy donors. General study findings and limits: What was likely a sequencing artifact was a cluster of highly shared sequence variants. Cytomegalovirus association was listed for about 180 TCR beta chains.

The origin of this receptor is a human donor in good health. Material: PBMCs. V usage is TRBV6-1 and J usage is TRBJ2-2, with D tentatively TRBD1 (6 bases). The CDR3 protein is CASSQNGQRAGELFF. CDR3 coding DNA: TGTGCCAGCAGTCAAAACGGACAGAGGGCCGGGGAGCTGTTTTTT.